This T cell receptor beta chain was obtained from a study of fetal regulatory T cell absence and autoimmunity. Study context: The IPEX patients lacked clinical diabetes but had exocrine pancreas autoimmunity.

Points from the study as a whole: TRB gene family usage was broadly similar in cord blood and pancreas.

This clone is a singleton in its sample. Its antigen is unknown. This CDR3 region has 15 residues. Germline CDR1 is MGHDK and CDR2 is SYGVNS. The V and J ends lost 3 bases and 5 bases, in that order; junction bases with no gene match: 8. The survey-level immunoSEQ assay was used. Libraries were prepared by immunoSEQ multiplex PCR; TCRdb keeps only in-frame clonotypes and omits some of them. The profile shows more than 85,000 clones, 72% of them singletons. The source of this sequence is a male donor with IPEX syndrome. The V and J genes are TRBV25-1 and TRBJ2-5, with 8 bases identical to TRBD1. Sequencing was carried out using pancreas tissue. The CDR3: CASSEDRVSWETQYF. CDR3 nucleotide sequence: TGTGCCAGCAGTGAGGACAGGGTCTCTTGGGAGACCCAGTACTTC.